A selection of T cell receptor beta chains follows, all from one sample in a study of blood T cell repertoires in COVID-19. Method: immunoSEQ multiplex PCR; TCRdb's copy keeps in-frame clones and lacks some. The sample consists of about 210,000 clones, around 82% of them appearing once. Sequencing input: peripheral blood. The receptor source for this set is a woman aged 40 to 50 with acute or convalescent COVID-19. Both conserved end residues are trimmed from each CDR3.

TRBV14,ASSQDQTGDGYT
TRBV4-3,ASSQAGNPTYEQY
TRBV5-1,ASSLTSGRLWNEQF
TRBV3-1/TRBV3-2,ASSQLAVEKLF
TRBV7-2,ASAKGHYNEQF
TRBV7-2,ASSPTGGTSQETQY
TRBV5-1,ASSLAAGWGKQETQY
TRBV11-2,ASSPPGGQINEKLF
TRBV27,ASWDSYSYNSPLH
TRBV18,ASSPHPRQGDEQY
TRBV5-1,ASSLDSGGSYNEQF